The clone carrying this TCR beta chain was counted a single time. The sample comes from a study of blood T cell repertoires in COVID-19. On the study more broadly: Material from acute and convalescent COVID-19 was sourced from the United States, Italy and Spain.

In the original processing: Amplification from reference gene primers served as the basis for estimated nucleated cell counts. TCRdb's copy holds only in-frame clones and misses some; the assay was immunoSEQ multiplex PCR. V, J and clone size derive from that table, while D and trimming were established from the DNA sequence. The sample consists of a few hundred thousand clones, over 75% of them appearing once. Germline loops: CDR1 MDHEN, CDR2 SYDVKM. This CDR3 spans 13 amino acids. V lost 8 bases, J lost 4 bases, and 6 bases stayed unmatched. This TCR was recovered from a human donor in a cohort sampled during active COVID-19. Input material: peripheral blood. The rearrangement links TRBV28 to TRBJ1-2, with 8 positions matching TRBD1. CDR3 DNA sequence: TGTGCCAGCGTCCGGGACAGGATCTATGGCTACACCTTC. This codes for CASVRDRIYGYTF.